These 13 T cell receptor beta chains share one sample of origin, sequenced in a study of OX40 agonist ivuxolimab in advanced cancers. Here immunoSEQ multiplex PCR was the method, and the copy in TCRdb shows in-frame clones only, minus some. The table lists fewer than 20,000 clones, 79% of them singletons. Sequencing used CD4+ or CD8+ T cells sorted from blood, obtained in a trial of the OX40 agonist ivuxolimab. These TCRs come from an adult with an advanced solid tumor such as melanoma, head and neck, liver or kidney cancer.

This chain links TRBV5-6 with TRBJ2-3; tentatively, D is TRBD2 (7 bases). The V and J ends lost 4 bases and 7 bases respectively, with 16 bases between them. This CDR3 comprises 14 residues. Germline CDR1 SGHDT, CDR2 YYEEEE. CDR3 in amino acids: CASSLIGGANTQYF. CDR3 sequence (DNA): TGTGCCAGCAGCCTGATTGGGGGGGCAAATACGCAGTATTTT.

The chain uses TRBV7-9 and TRBJ1-2; D unclear. Trimming shortened V by 1 base and J by 4 bases, and 7 bases separated the two germline ends. The CDR3 has 13 amino acids. The germline gives CDR1 SEHNR, CDR2 FQNEAQ (reference sequence). CDR3 sequence: CASSLGGPYGYTF. In nucleotides, the CDR3 is TGTGCCAGCAGCTTAGGAGGACCCTATGGCTACACCTTC.

Only one count was recorded for this clone. CDR3 bases: TGTGCCAGCAGATTCACAGGGGTCGGCAATCAGCCCCAGCATTTT. It is translated as CASRFTGVGNQPQHF. The V and J genes are TRBV6-5 and TRBJ1-5; 7 bases are shared with TRBD1. The CDR3 spans 15 residues. The germline V gene encodes CDR1 MNHEY and CDR2 SVGAGI. J lost 2 bases, V lost 6 bases, and 7 bases had no gene match.

This chain joins TRBV27 and TRBJ1-2; D is unclear. Germline-derived CDR1 and CDR2 are MNHEY and SMNVEV (reference sequence). V was clipped by 3 bases and J by 4 bases, with 15 bases between them. The CDR3 consists of 15 residues. The CDR3 bases are TGTGCCAGCAGTTTGACGGACCCGGACTTCTATGGCTACACCTTC. Its translation is CASSLTDPDFYGYTF.

V gene TRBV30 combines with J gene TRBJ1-4; possibly TRBD1 for D (5 bases). The germline V gene has CDR1 GTSNPN and CDR2 SVGIG (reference sequence). V lost 2 bases to trimming and J lost 7 bases, with 17 bases between them. The CDR3 covers 15 residues. For the CDR3, the DNA is TGTGCCTGGAGTCTTGGGAATGGGGGGGGTGAAAAACTGTTTTTT. It codes for CAWSLGNGGGEKLFF.

V usage is TRBV6-6 and J usage is TRBJ1-5, with a weak D call TRBD1 (6 bases). Germline CDR1 and CDR2: MNHNY and SVGAGI (reference sequence). CDR3 length: 14 residues. With 4 bases removed from V and 4 bases from J, the gap between germline ends came to 11 bases. CDR3 residues: CASSFTGPNQPQHF. The DNA of the CDR3 is TGTGCCAGCAGTTTCACAGGGCCGAATCAGCCCCAGCATTTT.

The chain has TRBV7-6 and TRBJ1-1, with 8 positions matching TRBD1. The germline gives CDR1 SGHVS, CDR2 FNYEAQ. J gave up 1 base and V 1 base, and 2 bases lay outside the gene matches. The CDR3 is 15 residues long. The CDR3 DNA reads TGTGCCAGCAGCTTAGTGACAGGGGCGAACACTGAAGCTTTCTTT. This gives the protein CASSLVTGANTEAFF. The full variable domain, completed using reference TRBV7-6 and TRBJ1-1, is GAGVSQSPRYKVTKRGQDVALRCDPISGHVSLYWYRQALGQGPEFLTYFNYEAQQDKSGLPNDRFSAERPEGSISTLTIQRTEQRDSAMYRCASSLVTGANTEAFFGQGTRLTVV.

The V gene is TRBV19, the J gene TRBJ1-1; tentative D call: TRBD1 (5 bases). The V gene's germline CDR1 is LNHDA and CDR2 SQIVND (reference sequence). CDR3 length: 14 residues. V lost 11 bases to trimming and J lost 2 bases, with 18 bases between them. CDR3: CASLWQGANTEAFF. Written as DNA, the CDR3 is TGTGCCTCACTTTGGCAGGGCGCAAACACTGAAGCTTTCTTT.

The rearrangement links TRBV19 to TRBJ1-1; D remains ambiguous. Between the trimmed V and J ends, which lost 9 bases and 7 bases, there was a span of 18 bases. The CDR3 runs to 13 residues. Germline assignment: CDR1 LNHDA and CDR2 SQIVND (reference sequence). The CDR3 here is CASVGRPRGEAFF. Here the CDR3 DNA reads TGTGCCAGCGTCGGACGCCCGCGGGGTGAAGCTTTCTTT.

The chain uses TRBV6-5 and TRBJ2-7; 8 bases are a match to TRBD1. The V and J ends lost 4 bases and 3 bases, in that order; junction bases with no gene match: 2. CDR3 length equals 13 residues. Germline-derived CDR1 and CDR2 are MNHEY and SVGAGI. The CDR3 sequence is CASSSTGDYEQYF. DNA of the CDR3: TGTGCCAGCAGTTCGACAGGGGACTACGAGCAGTACTTC.

The chain is built from TRBV7-9 and TRBJ1-1; D unclear. Trimming removed 4 bases at V and 0 bases at J, with 9 bases between. Germline lookup yields CDR1 SEHNR and CDR2 FQNEAQ (reference sequence). This CDR3 region has 14 residues. CDR3: CASSSHRVNTEAFF. CDR3 in DNA: TGTGCCAGCAGCTCCCACAGAGTGAACACTGAAGCTTTCTTT.

This clone was counted between two and nine times. This chain uses TRBV19 with TRBJ1-5; a possible D gene is TRBD1 (6 bases). Germline lookup yields CDR1 LNHDA and CDR2 SQIVND (reference sequence). Trimming shortened V by 5 bases and J by 4 bases, and 15 bases separated the two germline ends. The CDR3 sequence is 15 residues long. This chain's CDR3 is CASSSLGGGNQPQHF. CDR3 nucleotide sequence: TGTGCCAGTAGTTCCCTCGGAGGGGGTAATCAGCCCCAGCATTTT.

The V gene is TRBV7-9, the J gene TRBJ1-4, with D possibly TRBD1 on 5 matching bases. Between the trimmed V and J ends, which lost 4 bases and 4 bases, there was a span of 22 bases. Looked up from germline, CDR1 is SEHNR and CDR2 is FQNEAQ (reference sequence). The CDR3 sequence is 18 residues long. The CDR3 reads CASSSSEGPALNNEKLFF. CDR3 DNA sequence: TGTGCCAGCAGCTCCTCTGAGGGGCCGGCCCTAAATAATGAAAAACTGTTTTTT.